The entry below gives a single T cell receptor beta chain sequence along with its context. Original data processing: Amplification with reference gene primers provided the estimates of nucleated cell counts. Sequenced by immunoSEQ multiplex PCR; TCRdb stores in-frame clones only, minus some. Clonal size and the V and J genes are those of that table, whereas D and trimming came from the DNA. The profile shows more than 80,000 clones, 70% to 80% of them singletons. This sample is drawn from a study of blood T cell repertoires in COVID-19. Study information: Acute and convalescent COVID-19 samples came from the United States, Italy and Spain.

Germline CDR1 is MGHRA and CDR2 is YSYEKL. V was trimmed by 1 base and J by 5 bases, leaving 17 bases between them. The CDR3 loop spans 16 amino acids. The source of this sequence is a man older than 75 with COVID-19, enrolled during active disease. Input material: peripheral blood. This sequence joins TRBV4-1 and TRBJ2-5; the D gene is possibly TRBD2 (5 bases). CDR3 residues: CASSQGRTWVSETQYF. Written as DNA, the CDR3 is TGCGCCAGCAGCCAAGGAAGGACTTGGGTTTCGGAGACCCAGTACTTC.